This T cell receptor beta chain was profiled in a study of blood T cell repertoires in COVID-19. Overall study context: Some COVID-19 samples were acute and others convalescent; all came from the United States, Italy and Spain. Sources were T cells, B-cell-depleted T cells, or PBMCs; the material itself was cDNA or gDNA.

TCRdb's copy holds only in-frame clones and misses some; the assay was immunoSEQ multiplex PCR. The sample records approximately 300,000 clones, about nine tenths being singletons. The V end was cut by 0 bases, the J end by 5 bases, with 16 bases between. The germline CDR1 and CDR2 sequences are MGHDK and SYGVNS. The CDR3 is 16 amino acids. The rearrangement uses TRBV25-1 and TRBJ1-1; D might be TRBD1 (6 bases). The clonotype originates from a woman in her 30s with COVID-19, enrolled during active disease. Sequenced: peripheral blood. CDR3 protein: CASSEYNGDTFTEAFF. The CDR3 DNA sequence: TGTGCCAGCAGTGAATATAACGGGGACACCTTTACTGAAGCTTTCTTT.